Shown below are 26 T cell receptor beta chains from a single sample sequenced in a study of shared clonotypes between healthy human individuals. Libraries were prepared by immunoSEQ multiplex PCR; TCRdb keeps only in-frame clonotypes and omits some of them. The sample has 2 million to 2.5 million clones, around 95% seen once. The sequenced sample consisted of naive CD4+ T cells sorted from blood. Subset noted: CD45RA+ positively selected. These receptors were collected from a man between 18 and 35 years old in good health.

The chain joins TRBV5-4 to TRBJ1-2; 10 nucleotides agree with TRBD1. The V gene end was trimmed by 4 bases and the J gene end by 7 bases; junction bases not matched to a gene: 10. The CDR3 is 15 residues long. Germline V lookup: CDR1 SGHNT, CDR2 YYREEE (reference sequence). CDR3 sequence reads: CASSVGGQGSSGYTF. The CDR3 DNA sequence: TGTGCCAGCAGCGTCGGGGGACAGGGGTCTAGTGGCTACACCTTC.

About this clone: Other DNA sequences within the sample encode an identical CDR3. The chain couples TRBV5-1 to TRBJ1-1; tentatively, D is TRBD1 (6 bases). Germline assignment: CDR1 SGHRS and CDR2 YFSETQ. This CDR3 is 15 amino acids long. Trimming shortened V by 0 bases and J by 0 bases, and 9 bases separated the two germline ends. The CDR3 bases are TGCGCCAGCAGCTTGGCAGGACAGATGAACACTGAAGCTTTCTTT. Residues: CASSLAGQMNTEAFF.

This clone was seen once. The CDR3 loop reads CASSSGTGVTYEQYF. CDR3 nucleotides: TGTGCCAGCAGCTCGGGGACAGGGGTGACCTACGAGCAGTACTTC. The gene calls are TRBV11-2 and TRBJ2-7; 10 nucleotides agree with TRBD1. The CDR3 has 15 residues. The germline CDR1 and CDR2 sequences are SGHAT and FQNNGV. J lost 2 bases, V lost 4 bases, and 5 bases had no gene match. The whole variable domain, remainder taken from reference TRBV11-2 and TRBJ2-7, is EAGVAQSPRYKIIEKRQSVAFWCNPISGHATLYWYQQILGQGPKLLIQFQNNGVVDDSQLPKDRFSAERLKGVDSTLKIQPAKLEDSAVYLCASSSGTGVTYEQYFGPGTRLTVT.

This rearrangement joins TRBV7-2 to TRBJ2-1, with 8 bases fitting TRBD2. V shed 4 bases and J 3 bases; nucleotides not matched to a gene: 8. From germline, CDR1 is SGHTA and CDR2 FQGNSA. CDR3 length: 16 residues. CDR3: CASSSTGTRFYNEQFF. The DNA for the CDR3 is TGTGCCAGCAGCTCAACCGGGACTAGGTTCTACAATGAGCAGTTCTTC.

Regarding this clone: This same CDR3 is encoded by further DNA sequences in the sample. V and J are TRBV7-6 and TRBJ2-3; D may match TRBD1 or TRBD2 (7 bases each). CDR1 is SGHVS, CDR2 FNYEAQ, per germline. V lost 1 base, J lost 3 bases, and 11 bases lay in between. CDR3 length: 15 residues. CDR3 nucleotide sequence: TGTGCCAGCAGCTTAGGACAGGGAGGGACAGATACGCAGTATTTT. It translates to CASSLGQGGTDTQYF.

The chain employs TRBV2 and TRBJ2-3; D gene unclear. CDR3 size: 13 residues. V was pared by 3 bases and J by 0 bases, with 4 bases between. Per germline, CDR1 SNHLY and CDR2 FYNNEI. CDR3 protein: CASSEFSTDTQYF. CDR3 in DNA: TGTGCCAGCAGTGAGTTTAGCACAGATACGCAGTATTTT.

The chain carries TRBV7-9 and TRBJ2-7, with D possibly TRBD2 on 6 matching bases. The ends were cut back, 1 base at V and 6 bases at J, with 7 bases in the middle. From germline, CDR1 is SEHNR and CDR2 FQNEAQ (reference sequence). The CDR3 sequence is 12 residues long. CDR3 amino acids: CASSLGDSEQYF. CDR3 nucleotide sequence: TGTGCCAGCAGCTTAGGGGACTCCGAGCAGTACTTC.

The J gene is TRBJ1-4, the V gene TRBV7-8; 9 bases align to TRBD1. Losses at the gene ends were 5 bases for V and 5 bases for J; bases not matched to a gene: 6. CDR1 is SGHVS and CDR2 is FQNEAQ in the germline V gene. The CDR3 runs 15 residues. The DNA of the CDR3 is TGTGCCAGCAGCCCCCGAGGACAGGGGAATGAAAAACTGTTTTTT. Encoded protein: CASSPRGQGNEKLFF.

CDR3 amino acids: CASSPEADSSYEQYF. CDR3 DNA sequence: TGCGCCAGCAGCCCCGAAGCGGACAGTTCCTACGAGCAGTACTTC. The V gene is TRBV4-3, the J gene TRBJ2-7; D is possibly TRBD1 (6 bases). Per germline, CDR1 LGHNA and CDR2 YSLEER. The germline V and J ends were trimmed by 4 bases and 1 base, with 14 bases remaining between them. The CDR3 spans 15 residues.

The V gene is TRBV19, the J gene TRBJ2-5; D is ambiguous. This CDR3 region has 13 residues. The V and J ends lost 6 bases and 6 bases respectively, with 14 bases between them. Per germline, CDR1 LNHDA and CDR2 SQIVND (reference sequence). DNA for the CDR3: TGTGCCAGTAGGGGTGGGCTAGGGAAGACCCAGTACTTC. This encodes CASRGGLGKTQYF.

The chain carries TRBV30 and TRBJ1-3, with 8 bases that match TRBD1. With 0 bases clipped from V and 6 bases from J, the junction kept 4 bases outside the gene matches. The CDR3 extends over 14 amino acids. The germline V gene encodes CDR1 GTSNPN and CDR2 SVGIG (reference sequence). The CDR3 DNA sequence: TGTGCCTGGAGTGTACTACAGGGGGAAAACACCATATATTTT. This codes for CAWSVLQGENTIYF.

The rearrangement links TRBV6-5 to TRBJ2-7; TRBD1 agrees at 8 bases. CDR1 is MNHEY, CDR2 SVGAGI, per germline. CDR3 length equals 16 residues. The V segment lost 0 bases and the J segment 1 base; nucleotides outside the gene matches: 5. The chain's CDR3 is CASSYSSQGASYEQYF. In DNA form, the CDR3 reads TGTGCCAGCAGTTACTCGAGTCAGGGGGCTTCCTACGAGCAGTACTTC.

This clone was detected only once. V is TRBV7-9 and J is TRBJ1-2; TRBD1 might be the D (5 bases). CDR1 is SEHNR and CDR2 is FQNEAQ in the germline V gene (reference sequence). The CDR3 has 14 residues. Trimming removed 3 bases from V and 0 bases from J, with 8 bases in between. CDR3 in amino acids: CASSLTVSNYGYTF. The DNA of the CDR3 is TGTGCCAGCAGCTTGACAGTTTCTAACTATGGCTACACCTTC.

The table lists this clone with a count of one. The chain couples TRBV4-3 to TRBJ2-1; D is unclear. Germline CDR1 is LGHNA and CDR2 is YSLEER. The CDR3 has 15 residues. Trimming left V 0 bases short and J 0 bases short, with 6 bases between. The CDR3 DNA reads as TGCGCCAGCAGCCAAGAAGGGAACTCCTACAATGAGCAGTTCTTC. Amino acid sequence: CASSQEGNSYNEQFF.

This chain links TRBV19 with TRBJ2-1; TRBD2 agrees at 9 bases. V shed 3 bases and J 6 bases; nucleotides not matched to a gene: 6. The CDR3 consists of 15 residues. The germline V gene has CDR1 LNHDA and CDR2 SQIVND (reference sequence). CDR3: CASSIPSGTRNEQFF. In nucleotides, the CDR3 is TGTGCCAGTAGTATTCCTAGCGGGACCCGCAATGAGCAGTTCTTC.

CDR3 residues: CAISESASEGDEQFF. CDR3 nucleotides: TGTGCCATCAGTGAGTCGGCTAGCGAGGGGGATGAGCAGTTCTTC. The chain couples TRBV10-3 to TRBJ2-1; D possibly uses TRBD1 or TRBD2 (6 bases each). Germline V gene sequence: CDR1 ENHRY, CDR2 SYGVKD. The CDR3 runs 15 residues. V dropped 0 bases and J dropped 8 bases, with 14 bases sitting between them.

The chain joins TRBV21-1 to TRBJ1-1. TRBV21-1 is a known pseudogene. The CDR3 spans 16 residues. The CDR3 DNA reads TGTGCCAGCAGCAAAGCCGAAGTAAGGAATTTCACTGAAGCTTTCTTT. It translates to CASSKAEVRNFTEAFF.

The chain combines TRBV18 with TRBJ1-1; possibly TRBD1 for D (6 bases). Germline values: CDR1 KGHSH, CDR2 LQKENI. The CDR3 spans 17 residues. V dropped 3 bases and J dropped 5 bases, with 22 bases sitting between them. The CDR3 region is CASSPRDILITGTEAFF. The CDR3 coding sequence is TGTGCCAGCTCACCCCGGGACATCCTAATCACCGGAACTGAAGCTTTCTTT.

The CDR3 reads CASSLQGEYGYTF. The CDR3 DNA is TGTGCCAGCAGCCTACAGGGGGAATACGGCTACACCTTC. The rearrangement links TRBV6-6 to TRBJ1-2, with 8 bases that match TRBD1. Trimming cost V 6 bases and J 8 bases; bases outside gene matches: 8. Germline CDR1 MNHNY, CDR2 SVGAGI (reference sequence). The CDR3 extends over 13 amino acids.

V is TRBV5-1 and J is TRBJ1-2; maybe TRBD1 (6 bases). CDR3 length: 12 residues. V was cut by 4 bases and J by 8 bases, with 12 bases left in between. Looked up from germline, CDR1 is SGHRS and CDR2 is YFSETQ. The DNA of the CDR3 is TGCGCCAGCAGCCAACAGGGTAGGGGCTACACCTTC. This encodes CASSQQGRGYTF.

CDR3 coding DNA: TGTGCCAGCAGCTTAAATGGGCTGGAGACCCAGTACTTC. Its protein product is CASSLNGLETQYF. V is TRBV11-3 and J is TRBJ2-5; D not certain. This CDR3 spans 13 amino acids. Germline V gene sequence: CDR1 SGHNT, CDR2 YENEEA. The ends were cut back, 2 bases at V and 5 bases at J, with 9 bases in the middle.

The chain uses TRBV4-3 and TRBJ2-1; 9 nucleotides match TRBD1. This CDR3 has 15 residues. Looked up from germline, CDR1 is LGHNA and CDR2 is YSLEER. V shed 4 bases and J 4 bases; nucleotides not matched to a gene: 5. CDR3 sequence: CASSPTTGGYNEQFF. The CDR3 coding sequence is TGCGCCAGCAGCCCCACGACAGGGGGTTACAATGAGCAGTTCTTC.

The chain joins TRBV5-1 to TRBJ1-6; D perhaps matches TRBD1 (5 bases). Trimming took off 4 bases at V and 7 bases at J, with 12 bases between the two ends. This CDR3 spans 14 amino acids. In germline, CDR1 is SGHRS, CDR2 YFSETQ. The CDR3 DNA reads as TGCGCCAGCAGCAAAACCGGGGCCAATTCACCCCTCCACTTT. Its translation: CASSKTGANSPLHF.

The V gene is TRBV5-1, the J gene TRBJ1-2; D perhaps matches TRBD1 (5 bases). The V gene's germline CDR1 is SGHRS and CDR2 YFSETQ. V lost 6 bases to trimming and J lost 6 bases, with 15 bases between them. CDR3 length: 13 amino acids. For the CDR3, the DNA is TGCGCCAGCACCCAAGGGACGGGGGATGGCTACACCTTC. This codes for CASTQGTGDGYTF.

This rearrangement joins TRBV6-5 to TRBJ1-1; TRBD1 is a possible D gene (5 bases). The V end was cut by 0 bases, the J end by 1 base, with 12 bases between. Looked up from germline, CDR1 is MNHEY and CDR2 is SVGAGI. The CDR3 runs to 16 residues. The CDR3 coding sequence is TGTGCCAGCAGTTACTCGTCATGGGGGACGAACACTGAAGCTTTCTTT. It is translated as CASSYSSWGTNTEAFF.

This chain joins TRBV18 and TRBJ2-1; D gene uncertain. The V and J ends lost 6 bases and 2 bases respectively, with 5 bases between them. Germline CDR1 and CDR2: KGHSH and LQKENI. CDR3 size: 12 residues. CDR3 in amino acids: CASSPTYNEQFF. The CDR3 nucleotides read TGTGCCAGCTCCCCCACCTACAATGAGCAGTTCTTC. The full variable domain, in which reference TRBV18 and TRBJ2-1 provide the parts outside the CDR3, is NAGVMQNPRHLVRRRGQEARLRCSPMKGHSHVYWYRQLPEEGLKFMVYLQKENIIDESGMPKERFSAEFPKEGPSILRIQQVVRGDSAAYFCASSPTYNEQFFGPGTRLTVL.